Below, 8 T cell receptor beta chains from the same sample are listed, as sequenced in a study of T cells after posttransplantation cyclophosphamide. Using immunoSEQ multiplex PCR, the repertoire was profiled, and TCRdb retains in-frame clones only, with some absent. The data hold under 15,000 clones, with approximately 82% observed a single time. The sample taken for sequencing was memory CD4+ T cells sorted from PBMCs. These receptors were taken from a man over 45 in good health, CMV-negative, and a related stem cell transplant donor.

V is TRBV19 and J is TRBJ1-1, with D maybe TRBD1 (5 bases). With 6 bases removed from V and 3 bases from J, the gap between germline ends came to 17 bases. The CDR3 runs 15 residues. From germline, CDR1 is LNHDA and CDR2 SQIVND (reference sequence). The DNA of the CDR3 is TGTGCCAGTAGCCAACCTGACGGGGGAGACACTGAAGCTTTCTTT. It encodes CASSQPDGGDTEAFF.

V usage is TRBV5-1 and J usage is TRBJ2-7, with D perhaps TRBD1 (6 bases). Trimming pared 3 bases from V and 0 bases from J, leaving 10 bases between. The V gene's germline CDR1 is SGHRS and CDR2 YFSETQ. The CDR3 spans 14 residues. The CDR3 is CASSWMDSSYEQYF. DNA of the CDR3: TGCGCCAGCAGCTGGATGGACAGCTCCTACGAGCAGTACTTC.

V and J are TRBV30 and TRBJ2-1; 11 positions agree with TRBD1. With 3 bases clipped from V and 6 bases from J, the junction kept 4 bases outside the gene matches. The CDR3 sequence is 14 residues long. Germline CDR1 is GTSNPN and CDR2 is SVGIG (reference sequence). For the CDR3, the DNA is TGTGCCTGGAGGGACAGGGGGCCTCGCAATGAGCAGTTCTTC. Amino acids: CAWRDRGPRNEQFF.

Written as DNA, the CDR3 is TGTGCCAGCAGCACGACTAGATCAGATACGCAGTATTTT. This codes for CASSTTRSDTQYF. The chain recombines TRBV5-4 with TRBJ2-3, with D tentatively TRBD2 (6 bases). The CDR3 covers 13 residues. With 4 bases removed from V and 4 bases from J, the gap between germline ends came to 10 bases. Germline-derived CDR1 and CDR2 are SGHNT and YYREEE (reference sequence).

The genes are TRBV9 and TRBJ1-1; maybe TRBD1 (5 bases). Looked up from germline, CDR1 is SGDLS and CDR2 is YYNGEE. V gave up 4 bases and J gave up 3 bases, with 19 bases separating them. There are 16 residues in the CDR3. CDR3 nucleotide sequence: TGTGCCAGCAGCCCCCTTGAGGACACAGGATACACTGAAGCTTTCTTT. Its translation is CASSPLEDTGYTEAFF.

The V gene is TRBV21-1, the J gene TRBJ1-4; the table names TRBD1, a call not compared with the DNA. TRBV21-1 is an annotated pseudogene. The CDR3 covers 14 residues. The CDR3 sequence is CASRRQGAAEKLFF. In DNA, the CDR3 is TGTGCCAGCAGACGACAGGGGGCAGCTGAAAAACTGTTTTTT.

The rearrangement links TRBV7-8 to TRBJ1-1, with unresolved D. The germline V and J ends were trimmed by 6 bases and 3 bases, with 11 bases remaining between them. Germline CDR1 reads SGHVS; CDR2 reads FQNEAQ. This CDR3 region has 13 residues. The CDR3 here is CASSEIRDTEAFF. The CDR3 DNA is TGTGCCAGCAGTGAGATCCGGGACACTGAAGCTTTCTTT.

The gene calls are TRBV29-1 and TRBJ2-3; D is ambiguous. V was pared by 4 bases and J by 2 bases, with 19 bases between. CDR3 length equals 16 residues. CDR1 and CDR2 from the germline V gene are SQVTM and ANQGSEA. The DNA for the CDR3 is TGCAGCGTTGCCGGCCAGGCCAGATCCTCCACAGATACGCAGTATTTT. This gives the protein CSVAGQARSSTDTQYF.